Below, one TCR beta chain is given with its context. Original methodology: Using reference gene primer amplification, nucleated cell counts were estimated. The repertoire was sequenced with immunoSEQ multiplex PCR; TCRdb's copy has only in-frame clones and lacks some. V and J calls and clone size come straight from that table; D and trimming were deduced from the DNA. The repertoire holds roughly 250,000 clones, with 75% to 90% as singletons. The data are from a study of blood T cell repertoires in COVID-19. Overall study: Material from acute and convalescent COVID-19 was sourced from the United States, Italy and Spain. In each case, the material was cDNA or gDNA derived from T cells, B-cell-depleted T cells, or PBMCs.

Germline assignment: CDR1 SQVTM and CDR2 ANQGSEA. V dropped 7 bases and J dropped 4; count of bases not matched to a gene: 10. The CDR3 loop spans 14 amino acids. Sequences were obtained from peripheral blood. This TCR was recovered from a human donor in a cohort sampled during active COVID-19. This chain joins TRBV29-1 and TRBJ2-3; 8 bases align to TRBD2. The CDR3 sequence is CSAQDGTRSDTQYF. The DNA for the CDR3 is TGCAGCGCTCAAGACGGGACTAGGTCAGATACGCAGTATTTT.